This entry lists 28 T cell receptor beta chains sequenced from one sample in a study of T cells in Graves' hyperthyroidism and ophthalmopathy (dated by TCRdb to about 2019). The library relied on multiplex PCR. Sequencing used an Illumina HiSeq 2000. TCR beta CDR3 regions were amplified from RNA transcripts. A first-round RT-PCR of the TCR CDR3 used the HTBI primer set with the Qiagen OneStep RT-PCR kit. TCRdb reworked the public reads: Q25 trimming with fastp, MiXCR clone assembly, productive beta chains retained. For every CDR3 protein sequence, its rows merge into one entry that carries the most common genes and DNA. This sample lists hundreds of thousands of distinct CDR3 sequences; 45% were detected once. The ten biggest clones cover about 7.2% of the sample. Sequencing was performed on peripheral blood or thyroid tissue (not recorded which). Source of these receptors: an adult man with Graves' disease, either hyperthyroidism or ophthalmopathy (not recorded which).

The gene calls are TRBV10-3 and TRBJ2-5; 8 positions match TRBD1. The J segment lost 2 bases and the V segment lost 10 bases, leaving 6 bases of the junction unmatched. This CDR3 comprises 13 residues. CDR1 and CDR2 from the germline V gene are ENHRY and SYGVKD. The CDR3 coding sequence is TGTGCCACCCGCGGACAGGGACAAGAGACCCAGTACTTC. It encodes CATRGQGQETQYF.

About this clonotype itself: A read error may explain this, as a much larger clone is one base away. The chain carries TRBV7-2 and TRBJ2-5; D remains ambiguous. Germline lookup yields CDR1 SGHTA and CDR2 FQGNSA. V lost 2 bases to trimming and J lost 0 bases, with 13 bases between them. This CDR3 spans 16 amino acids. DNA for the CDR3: TGTACCAGCAGCTTAAGCATCTGGACGTACCAAGAGACCCAGTACTTC. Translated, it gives CTSSLSIWTYQETQYF. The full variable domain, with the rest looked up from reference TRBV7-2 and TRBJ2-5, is GAGVSQSPSNKVTEKGKDVELRCDPISGHTALYWYRQSLGQGLEFLIYFQGNSAPDKSGLPSDRFSAERTGGSVSTLTIQRTQQEDSAVYLCTSSLSIWTYQETQYFGPGTRLLVL.

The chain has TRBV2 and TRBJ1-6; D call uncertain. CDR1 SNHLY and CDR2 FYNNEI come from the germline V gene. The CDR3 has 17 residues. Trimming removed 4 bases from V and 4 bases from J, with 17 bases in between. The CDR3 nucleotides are TGTGCCAGCAGTGTCCTCTTCCCCACGGAATATAATTCACCCCTCCACTTT. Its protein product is CASSVLFPTEYNSPLHF.

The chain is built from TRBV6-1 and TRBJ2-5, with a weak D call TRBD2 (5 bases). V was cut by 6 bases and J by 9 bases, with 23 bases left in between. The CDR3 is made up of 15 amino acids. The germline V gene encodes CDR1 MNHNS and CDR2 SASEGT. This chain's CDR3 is CASSLNGSPNQPQYF. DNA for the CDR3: TGTGCCAGCAGCTTGAATGGGAGCCCCAATCAGCCCCAGTACTTC.

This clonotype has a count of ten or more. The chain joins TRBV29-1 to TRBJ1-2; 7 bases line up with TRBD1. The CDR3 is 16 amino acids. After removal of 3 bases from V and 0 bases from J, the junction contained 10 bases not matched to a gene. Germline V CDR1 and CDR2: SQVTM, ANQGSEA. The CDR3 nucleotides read TGCAGCGTTGACGGGACAGCCGAAGGTTCTAACTATGGCTACACCTTC. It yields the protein CSVDGTAEGSNYGYTF.

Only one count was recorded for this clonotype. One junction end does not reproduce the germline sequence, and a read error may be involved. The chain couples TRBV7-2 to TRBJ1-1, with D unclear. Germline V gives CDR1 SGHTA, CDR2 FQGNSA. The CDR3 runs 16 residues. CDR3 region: CASSQEMGSHNTEAFF. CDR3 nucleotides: TGCGCCAGCAGCCAAGAGATGGGGTCCCACAACACTGAAGCTTTCTTT.

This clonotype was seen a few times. The CDR3 spells CASSLGQSGELFF. The CDR3 nucleotides read TGTGCCAGCAGCTTGGGGCAGTCCGGGGAGCTGTTTTTT. This rearrangement joins TRBV7-9 to TRBJ2-2; a weak D match, TRBD1 (5 bases). CDR3 length equals 13 residues. V was shortened by 3 bases and J by 6 bases, with 8 bases between the two germline ends. The germline V gene encodes CDR1 SEHNR and CDR2 FQNEAQ (reference sequence).

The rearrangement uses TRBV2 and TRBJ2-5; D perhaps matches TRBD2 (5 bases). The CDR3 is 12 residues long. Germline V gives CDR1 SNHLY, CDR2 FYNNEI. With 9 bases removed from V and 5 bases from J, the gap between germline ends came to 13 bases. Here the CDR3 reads CASQLTGETQYF. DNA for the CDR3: TGTGCCAGTCAACTTACGGGGGAGACCCAGTACTTC. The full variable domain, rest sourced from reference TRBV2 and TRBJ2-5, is EPEVTQTPSHQVTQMGQEVILRCVPISNHLYFYWYRQILGQKVEFLVSFYNNEISEKSEIFDDQFSVERPDGSNFTLKIRSTKLEDSAMYFCASQLTGETQYFGPGTRLLVL.

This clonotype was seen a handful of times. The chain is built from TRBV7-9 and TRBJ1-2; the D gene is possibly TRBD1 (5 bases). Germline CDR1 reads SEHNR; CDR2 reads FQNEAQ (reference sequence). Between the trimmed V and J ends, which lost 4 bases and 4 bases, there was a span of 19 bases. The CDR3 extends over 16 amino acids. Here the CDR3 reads CASSSPRVGRGYGYTF. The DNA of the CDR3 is TGTGCCAGCAGCTCCCCCAGAGTGGGGCGAGGCTATGGCTACACCTTC.

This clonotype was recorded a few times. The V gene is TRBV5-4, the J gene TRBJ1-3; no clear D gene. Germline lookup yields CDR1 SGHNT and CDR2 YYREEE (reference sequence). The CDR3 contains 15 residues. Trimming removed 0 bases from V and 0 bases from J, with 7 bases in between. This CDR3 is CASSLEPGSGNTIYF. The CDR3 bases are TGTGCCAGCAGCTTGGAGCCAGGCTCTGGAAACACCATATATTTT. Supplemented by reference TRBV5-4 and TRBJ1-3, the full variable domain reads ETGVTQSPTHLIKTRGQQVTLRCSSQSGHNTVSWYQQALGQGPQFIFQYYREEENGRGNFPPRFSGLQFPNYSSELNVNALELDDSALYLCASSLEPGSGNTIYFGEGSWLTVV.

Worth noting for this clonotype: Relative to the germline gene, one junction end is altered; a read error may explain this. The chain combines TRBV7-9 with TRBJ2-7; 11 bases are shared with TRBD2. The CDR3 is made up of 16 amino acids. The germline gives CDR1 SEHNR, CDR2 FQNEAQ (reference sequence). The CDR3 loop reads CASSFLGLADPYEQYF. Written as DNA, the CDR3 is TGCGCCAGCAGCTTCTTGGGACTAGCGGACCCCTACGAGCAGTACTTC. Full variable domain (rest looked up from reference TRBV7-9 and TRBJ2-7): DTGVSQNPRHKITKRGQNVTFRCDPISEHNRLYWYRQTLGQGPEFLTYFQNEAQLEKSRLLSDRFSAERPKGSFSTLEIQRTEQGDSAMYLCASSFLGLADPYEQYFGPGTRLTVT.

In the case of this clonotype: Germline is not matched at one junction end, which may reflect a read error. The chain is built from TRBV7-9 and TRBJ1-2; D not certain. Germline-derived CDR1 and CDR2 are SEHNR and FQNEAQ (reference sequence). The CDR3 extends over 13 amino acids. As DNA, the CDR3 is TGTGCCAGCAGCTCCTCGTGGGGATATGGCTGCACCTTC. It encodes CASSSSWGYGCTF.

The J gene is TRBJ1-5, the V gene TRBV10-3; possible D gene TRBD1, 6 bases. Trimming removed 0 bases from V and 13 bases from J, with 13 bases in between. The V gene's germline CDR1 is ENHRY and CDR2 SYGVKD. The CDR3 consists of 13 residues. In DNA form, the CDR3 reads TGTGCCATCAGTGAGTCGAAAGGGGGGCCTCAGCATTTT. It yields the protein CAISESKGGPQHF.

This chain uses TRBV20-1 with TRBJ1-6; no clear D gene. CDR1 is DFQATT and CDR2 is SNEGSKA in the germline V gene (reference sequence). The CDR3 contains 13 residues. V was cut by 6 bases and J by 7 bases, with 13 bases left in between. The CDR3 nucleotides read TGCAGTGCAATGCCGGGGATGAATTCACCCCTCCACTTT. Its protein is CSAMPGMNSPLHF.

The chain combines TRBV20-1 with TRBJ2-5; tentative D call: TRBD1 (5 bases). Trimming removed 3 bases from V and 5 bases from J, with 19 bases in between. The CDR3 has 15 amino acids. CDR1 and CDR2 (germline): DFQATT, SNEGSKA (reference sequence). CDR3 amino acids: CSASNGASIGETQYF. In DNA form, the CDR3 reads TGCAGTGCTAGTAATGGGGCTTCTATCGGGGAGACCCAGTACTTC.

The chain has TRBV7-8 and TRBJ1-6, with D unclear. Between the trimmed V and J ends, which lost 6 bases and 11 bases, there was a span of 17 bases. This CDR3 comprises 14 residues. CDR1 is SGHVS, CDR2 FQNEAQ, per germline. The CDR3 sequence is CASRSANSLPPLHF. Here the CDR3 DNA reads TGTGCCAGCAGATCCGCGAATAGTCTTCCACCCCTCCACTTT.

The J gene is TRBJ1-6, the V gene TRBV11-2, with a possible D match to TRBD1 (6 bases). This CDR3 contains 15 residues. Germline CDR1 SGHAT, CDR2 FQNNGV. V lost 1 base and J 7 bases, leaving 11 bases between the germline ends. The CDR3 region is CASSLVTGQNSPLHF. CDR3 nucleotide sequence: TGTGCCAGCAGCTTAGTTACAGGGCAGAATTCACCCCTCCACTTT.

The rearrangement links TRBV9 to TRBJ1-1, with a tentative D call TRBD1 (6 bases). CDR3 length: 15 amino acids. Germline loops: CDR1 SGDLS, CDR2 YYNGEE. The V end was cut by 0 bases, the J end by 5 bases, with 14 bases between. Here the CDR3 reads CASSVVGAGETEAFF. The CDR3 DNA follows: TGTGCCAGCAGCGTAGTGGGGGCTGGGGAAACTGAAGCTTTCTTT.

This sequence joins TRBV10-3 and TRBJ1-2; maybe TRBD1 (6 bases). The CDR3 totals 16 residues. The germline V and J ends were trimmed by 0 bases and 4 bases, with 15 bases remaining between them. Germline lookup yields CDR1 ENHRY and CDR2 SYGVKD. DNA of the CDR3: TGTGCCATCAGTGAGTCTGCGGACAGTTCATTCTATGGCTACACCTTC. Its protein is CAISESADSSFYGYTF.

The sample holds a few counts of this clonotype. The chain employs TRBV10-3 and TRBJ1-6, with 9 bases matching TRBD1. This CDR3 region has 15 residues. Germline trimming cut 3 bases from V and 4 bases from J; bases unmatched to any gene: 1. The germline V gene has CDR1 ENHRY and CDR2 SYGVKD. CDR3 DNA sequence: TGTGCCATCAGTGATGGACAGGGGTATAATTCACCCCTCCACTTT. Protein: CAISDGQGYNSPLHF.

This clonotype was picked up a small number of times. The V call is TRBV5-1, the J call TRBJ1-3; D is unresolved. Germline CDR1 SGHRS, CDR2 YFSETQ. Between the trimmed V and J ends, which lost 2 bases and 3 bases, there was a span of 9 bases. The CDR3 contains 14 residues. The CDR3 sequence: CASSLSTNGNTIYF. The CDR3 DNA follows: TGCGCCAGCAGCTTATCGACCAATGGAAACACCATATATTTT.

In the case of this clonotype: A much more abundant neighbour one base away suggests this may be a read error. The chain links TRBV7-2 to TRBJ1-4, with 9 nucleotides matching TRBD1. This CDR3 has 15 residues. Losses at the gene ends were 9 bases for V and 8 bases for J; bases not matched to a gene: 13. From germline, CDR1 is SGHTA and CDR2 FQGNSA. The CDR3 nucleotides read TGTGCCAGAAGCCCGGACAGGGGTATGGGCGAAAAACTGTTTTTT. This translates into CARSPDRGMGEKLFF.

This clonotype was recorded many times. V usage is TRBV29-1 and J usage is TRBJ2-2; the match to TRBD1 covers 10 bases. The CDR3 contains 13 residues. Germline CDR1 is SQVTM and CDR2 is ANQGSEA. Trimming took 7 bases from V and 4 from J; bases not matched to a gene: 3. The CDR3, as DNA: TGCAGCGGATGGACAGGGGGCACCGGGGAGCTGTTTTTT. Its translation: CSGWTGGTGELFF.

The CDR3 protein is CASSEIPGGLNTEAFF. CDR3 nucleotide sequence: TGTGCCAGCAGTGAAATTCCAGGGGGTCTGAACACTGAAGCTTTCTTT. The V call is TRBV2, the J call TRBJ1-1, with 7 bases lining up with TRBD1. CDR1 and CDR2 (germline): SNHLY, FYNNEI. With 2 bases clipped from V and 0 bases from J, the junction kept 6 bases outside the gene matches. The CDR3 consists of 16 residues.

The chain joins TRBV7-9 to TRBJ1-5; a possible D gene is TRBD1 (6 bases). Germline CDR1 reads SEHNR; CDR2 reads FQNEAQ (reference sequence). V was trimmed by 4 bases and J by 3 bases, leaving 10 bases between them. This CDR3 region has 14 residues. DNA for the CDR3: TGTGCCAGCAGCTCCCCAGGGGACAATCAGCCCCAGCATTTT. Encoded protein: CASSSPGDNQPQHF. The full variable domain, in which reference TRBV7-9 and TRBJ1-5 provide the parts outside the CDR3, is DTGVSQNPRHKITKRGQNVTFRCDPISEHNRLYWYRQTLGQGPEFLTYFQNEAQLEKSRLLSDRFSAERPKGSFSTLEIQRTEQGDSAMYLCASSSPGDNQPQHFGDGTRLSIL.

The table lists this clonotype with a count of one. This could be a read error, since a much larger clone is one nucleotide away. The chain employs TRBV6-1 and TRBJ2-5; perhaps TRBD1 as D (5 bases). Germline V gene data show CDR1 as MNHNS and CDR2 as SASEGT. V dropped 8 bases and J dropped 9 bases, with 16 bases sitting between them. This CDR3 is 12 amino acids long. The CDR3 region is CASEQGTRAQYF. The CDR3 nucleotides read TGTGCCAGCGAGCAGGGCACTCGGGCCCAGTACTTC.

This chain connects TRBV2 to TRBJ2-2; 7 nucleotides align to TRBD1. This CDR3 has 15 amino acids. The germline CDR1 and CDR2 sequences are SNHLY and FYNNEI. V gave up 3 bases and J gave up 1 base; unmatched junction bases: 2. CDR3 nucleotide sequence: TGTGCCAGCAGTGACGGGACAGAGAACACCGGGGAGCTGTTTTTT. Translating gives CASSDGTENTGELFF.

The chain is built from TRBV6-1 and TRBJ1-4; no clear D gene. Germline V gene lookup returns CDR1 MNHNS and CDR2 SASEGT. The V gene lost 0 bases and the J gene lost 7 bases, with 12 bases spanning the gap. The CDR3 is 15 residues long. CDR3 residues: CASSEAMGSGEKLFF. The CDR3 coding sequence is TGTGCCAGCAGTGAAGCGATGGGGTCCGGTGAAAAACTGTTTTTT.